This T cell receptor (beta chain) was documented in a study of blood T cell repertoires in COVID-19. This CDR3 is 13 amino acids long. Germline CDR1 reads ENHRY; CDR2 reads SYGVKD. With V trimmed by 10 bases and J by 1 base, 5 bases remained unmatched. Assay: immunoSEQ multiplex PCR; the TCRdb copy retains only in-frame clones and omits some. The sample has a few hundred thousand clones; about 90% are singletons. The chain joins TRBV10-3 to TRBJ1-1, with 8 positions matching TRBD1. This receptor was obtained from a woman between 25 and 40 years old who had recovered from COVID-19. The sequencing sample was made of PBMCs or T cells enriched from blood (not recorded which). The CDR3 bases are TGTGCCACCGAGGGACAGGAGAACACTGAAGCTTTCTTT. This translates into CATEGQENTEAFF.